The TCR beta chain under discussion was sequenced for a study of T cells after posttransplantation cyclophosphamide. Study results and caveats: Recipient CMV seropositivity and CMV reactivation strongly tracked TRB clonality.

The repertoire was sequenced with immunoSEQ multiplex PCR; TCRdb's copy has only in-frame clones and lacks some. The sample lists 1,800 or so clones, 67% seen once, with 35% in the top ten. A single count supports this clone. Antigen: not known. The CDR3 has 13 amino acids. Germline V gene lookup returns CDR1 MNHEY and CDR2 SMNVEV (reference sequence). V lost 8 bases, J lost 11 bases, and 9 bases stayed unmatched. A marrow graft followed busulfan-fludarabine conditioning, with cyclophosphamide on days +3 and +4. The TCR sequence derives from a male patient younger than 45 who received an allogeneic stem cell transplant from a related donor, was CMV-positive, and had acute GVHD only. Some T cells may arise from the graft donor. The rearrangement joins TRBV27 to TRBJ2-3; 11 nucleotides align to TRBD2. Sample: CD8+ T cells sorted from PBMCs, taken after allogeneic stem cell transplant with posttransplant cyclophosphamide. CDR3 sequence reads: CASRSGGAGEQYF. Here the CDR3 DNA reads TGTGCCAGCCGTAGCGGGGGGGCCGGTGAGCAGTATTTT.